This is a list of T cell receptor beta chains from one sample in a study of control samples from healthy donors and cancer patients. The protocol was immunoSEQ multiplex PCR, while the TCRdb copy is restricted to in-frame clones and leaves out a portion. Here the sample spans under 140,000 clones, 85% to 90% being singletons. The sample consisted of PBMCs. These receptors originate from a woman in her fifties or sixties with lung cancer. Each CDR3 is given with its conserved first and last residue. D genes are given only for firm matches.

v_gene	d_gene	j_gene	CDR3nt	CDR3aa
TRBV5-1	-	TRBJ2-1	TGCGCCAGCAGCTCGGAGGTCCGGACAGTGCAGTTCTTC	CASSSEVRTVQFF
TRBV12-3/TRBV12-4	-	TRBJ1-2	TGTGCCAGCAGTTATCAGGAAAATGGCTACACCTTC	CASSYQENGYTF
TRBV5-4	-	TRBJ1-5	TGTGCCAGCAGCTTGTGGGGGGTAGATCAGCCCCAGCATTTT	CASSLWGVDQPQHF
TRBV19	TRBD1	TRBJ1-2	TGTGCCAGTAGCTTTTCCCCAGGCGGACAGGCGTACTATGGCTACACCTTC	CASSFSPGGQAYYGYTF
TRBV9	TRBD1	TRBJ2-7	TGTGCCAGCAGCCAAACAGGGGACGAATACGAGCAGTACTTC	CASSQTGDEYEQYF
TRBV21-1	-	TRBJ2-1	TGTGCCAGCAGCAAAGCGCTAGGGGAGGTCAATGAGCAGTTCTTC	CASSKALGEVNEQFF
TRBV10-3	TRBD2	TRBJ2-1	TGTGCCATCAGTGAGTCGAGGGCTAGCGGGGACCACAATGAGCAGTTCTTC	CAISESRASGDHNEQFF
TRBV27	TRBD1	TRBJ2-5	TGTGCCAGCAGTTTATCGCCCGGGACAGCCATAGAGACCCAGTACTTC	CASSLSPGTAIETQYF
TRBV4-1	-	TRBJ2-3	TGCGCCAGCAGCCAAGTGACGGGGGTGGGGGCAGATACGCAGTATTTT	CASSQVTGVGADTQYF
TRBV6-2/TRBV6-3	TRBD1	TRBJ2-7	TGTGCCAGCAGTTCCGGGACAGGTGATTTGCACGAGCAGTACTTC	CASSSGTGDLHEQYF
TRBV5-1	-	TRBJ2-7	TGCGCCAGCAGCTTACAGGCCCACGAGCAGTACTTC	CASSLQAHEQYF
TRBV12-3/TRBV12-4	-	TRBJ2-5	TGTGCCAGCAGTTTCTCCCTTCCCGAGACCCAGTACTTC	CASSFSLPETQYF
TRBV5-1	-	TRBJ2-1	TGCGCCAGCAGCTCGGACATCGTCTCCTACAATGAGCAGTTCTTC	CASSSDIVSYNEQFF
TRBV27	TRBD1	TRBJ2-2	TGTGCCAGCAGGCGAACACAGGGGGGGGAGCTGTTTTTT	CASRRTQGGELFF
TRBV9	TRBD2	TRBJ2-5	TGTGCCAGCAGCTCCCTGACTAGCGTAGAGACCCAGTACTTC	CASSSLTSVETQYF
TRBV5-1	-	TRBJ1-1	TGCGCCAGCAGCGGGGGACCGGGCCAAAACATGAACACTGAAGCTTTCTTT	CASSGGPGQNMNTEAFF
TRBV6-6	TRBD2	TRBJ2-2	TGTGCCAGCAGTTACAGAGCGGGAACCGGGGAGCTGTTTTTT	CASSYRAGTGELFF
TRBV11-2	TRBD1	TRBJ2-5	TGTGCCAGCAGCGGGACAGGTCAAGAGACCCAGTACTTC	CASSGTGQETQYF
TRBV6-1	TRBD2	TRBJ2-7	TGTGCCAGCAGTTTCCAACGGACTAGCGGCTACGAGCAGTACTTC	CASSFQRTSGYEQYF
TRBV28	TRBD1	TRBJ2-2	TGTGCCAGCAGTCAAGGGGGCGGGTACACCGGGGAGCTGTTTTTT	CASSQGGGYTGELFF
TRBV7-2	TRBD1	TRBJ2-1	TGTGCCAGCAGCTTAGCGGGACAGGGAGGTTGGAATGAGCAGTTCTTC	CASSLAGQGGWNEQFF
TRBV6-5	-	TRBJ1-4	TGTGCCAGCAGGGACAGTTCAACTAATGAAAAACTGTTTTTT	CASRDSSTNEKLFF
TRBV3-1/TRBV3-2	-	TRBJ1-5	TGTGCCAGCAGCCAGGGACTGGCGGGGAATCAGCCCCAGCATTTT	CASSQGLAGNQPQHF
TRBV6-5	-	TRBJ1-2	TGTGCCAGCAGTTATACGAGGGAGCCTGGGTATGGCTACACCTTC	CASSYTREPGYGYTF
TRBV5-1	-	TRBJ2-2	TGCGCCAGCATAAGGGGAGACCTCAACACCGGGGAGCTGTTTTTT	CASIRGDLNTGELFF
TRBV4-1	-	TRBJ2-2	TGCGCCAGCAGCCAAGATCGTGATAGGGTGGGCACCGGGGAGCTGTTTTTT	CASSQDRDRVGTGELFF